The rows below give T cell receptor beta chains drawn from one sample of a study of blood T cell repertoires in COVID-19. Only in-frame clones appear in the TCRdb table, and some are missing; sequencing was by immunoSEQ multiplex PCR. The table shows roughly 96,000 clones, with approximately 80% occurring only once. Source material: peripheral blood. The source of these receptors is a man between 60 and 75 years old with acute or convalescent COVID-19. Each CDR3 is given without its conserved first and last residue.

V,CDR3
TRBV11-2,ASSLSRVGTDTQY
TRBV2,ASSWTSGNTGELF
TRBV19,ASGGGSYSKNIQY
TRBV12-3/TRBV12-4,ASSRTERNTIY
TRBV5-1,ASSLGTSGYTDTQY
TRBV6-6,ASSLESTAYNEQF
TRBV5-4,ASSLDRLEGYT
TRBV9,ASSRDRLNTEAF
TRBV18,ASLNIDRLNTEAF
TRBV7-2,ASSRPGQGTGYT
TRBV3-1/TRBV3-2,ASRQGLNSPLH
TRBV19,ASRTGAATSNIQY
TRBV5-1,ASSLEGRDNEQF
TRBV10-1,ASSESFGGLGADTQY
TRBV6-5,ASSYRTGGQETQY
TRBV3-1/TRBV3-2,ASSQGLFGNEQY
TRBV10-2,ASSGRGPNTEAF
TRBV18,ASSPGGIGAYEQY
TRBV6-5,ASSHRYNSNQPQH
TRBV30,AWSRGTNQPQH
TRBV5-1,ASSPTGDGGNQPQH
TRBV28,ASLSSSNEQF
TRBV3-1/TRBV3-2,ASSPGTGAGELF
TRBV5-5,ASSLAAGEGAGANVLT
TRBV5-1,ASSPGQGEGGYT